Shown below are 27 T cell receptor beta chains from a single sample sequenced in a study of technical replicates of blood from a handful of donors. Sequencing was performed with immunoSEQ multiplex PCR; in TCRdb, only in-frame clones are kept and a portion is missing. The table records roughly 68,000 clones, approximately 90% of them present only once. Sequenced input: PBMCs. Every receptor here comes from a human donor in good health. Some clones in this sample may be carry-over from other donors' samples.

The V gene is TRBV6-1, the J gene TRBJ2-2; D is undetermined. Trimming removed 11 bases from V and 3 bases from J, with 13 bases in between. The CDR3 extends over 13 amino acids. The germline V gene encodes CDR1 MNHNS and CDR2 SASEGT. The CDR3 loop is CAGARGDTGELFF. The CDR3 DNA is TGTGCCGGCGCCCGTGGAGACACCGGGGAGCTGTTTTTT.

The chain recombines TRBV30 with TRBJ2-3, with 9 positions matching TRBD2. V trimming: 3 bases; J trimming: 10 bases; junction bases outside the gene matches: 8. The CDR3 loop spans 13 amino acids. Germline CDR1 is GTSNPN and CDR2 is SVGIG (reference sequence). The CDR3 DNA follows: TGTGCCTGGAGCCAAGCGGGGGGCCTACCGCAGTATTTT. This encodes CAWSQAGGLPQYF. Complete variable domain (other parts from reference TRBV30 and TRBJ2-3): SQTIHQWPATLVQPVGSPLSLECTVEGTSNPNLYWYRQAAGRGLQLLFYSVGIGQISSEVPQNLSASRPQDRQFILSSKKLLLSDSGFYLCAWSQAGGLPQYFGPGTRLTVL.

This sequence joins TRBV18 and TRBJ1-2; D possibly corresponds to TRBD1 (6 bases). From germline, CDR1 is KGHSH and CDR2 LQKENI. V lost 6 bases to trimming and J lost 2 bases, with 16 bases between them. This CDR3 region has 15 residues. In DNA, the CDR3 is TGTGCCAGCTCGGAAGCGGACAGACCAAACTATGGCTACACCTTC. It encodes CASSEADRPNYGYTF.

This chain uses TRBV25-1 with TRBJ1-2, with D possibly TRBD1 on 6 matching bases. CDR3 size: 14 residues. V was shortened by 5 bases and J by 4 bases, with 14 bases between the two germline ends. In germline, CDR1 is MGHDK, CDR2 SYGVNS. The CDR3 DNA sequence: TGTGCCAGCAGTAGAGGGGGTGAATTCTATGGCTACACCTTC. Translated, it gives CASSRGGEFYGYTF.

This clone was detected a few times. The chain links TRBV5-4 to TRBJ2-3; TRBD1 agrees at 9 bases. Germline assignment: CDR1 SGHNT and CDR2 YYREEE (reference sequence). This CDR3 contains 15 residues. V was clipped by 5 bases and J by 3 bases; unmatched bases: 7. The CDR3 nucleotides read TGTGCCAGCAGTCCGACAGGGGGTACGACAGATACGCAGTATTTT. Translating it yields CASSPTGGTTDTQYF.

V and J are TRBV30 and TRBJ2-5; 12 bases fit TRBD1. Germline V gene data show CDR1 as GTSNPN and CDR2 as SVGIG (reference sequence). CDR3 length: 15 residues. V was pared by 3 bases and J by 2 bases, with 4 bases of the junction left unmatched. Here the CDR3 reads CAWSRDRGRQETQYF. CDR3 sequence (DNA): TGTGCCTGGAGCCGGGACAGGGGGCGTCAAGAGACCCAGTACTTC.

The chain is built from TRBV29-1 and TRBJ2-1; 8 bases match TRBD2. The CDR3 has 14 amino acids. Germline loops: CDR1 SQVTM, CDR2 ANQGSEA. Trimming removed 4 bases from V and 9 bases from J; junction bases left unmatched: 11. For the CDR3, the DNA is TGCAGCGTTGCCTCGGGACTAGTGTCGAGTGAGCAGTTCTTC. This translates into CSVASGLVSSEQFF.

V gene TRBV5-6 combines with J gene TRBJ2-7; TRBD1 aligns across 10 bases. The trim removed 4 bases at V and 5 bases at J, leaving 9 bases unmatched. The CDR3 is 15 residues long. Germline CDR1 and CDR2: SGHDT and YYEEEE. As DNA, the CDR3 is TGTGCCAGCAGCGCAGTGGGACAGGGGACGAACGAGCAGTACTTC. Its translation: CASSAVGQGTNEQYF.

J is TRBJ2-1 and V is TRBV28, with 7 bases lining up with TRBD2. The CDR3 length is 16 residues. J lost 2 bases, V lost 4 bases, and 8 bases had no gene match. CDR1 and CDR2 from the germline V gene are MDHEN and SYDVKM. This chain's CDR3 is CASSSAPGLPYNEQFF. The CDR3 bases are TGTGCCAGCAGTTCAGCCCCGGGACTACCCTACAATGAGCAGTTCTTC. The variable domain in full, with the rest retrieved from reference TRBV28 and TRBJ2-1, is DVKVTQSSRYLVKRTGEKVFLECVQDMDHENMFWYRQDPGLGLRLIYFSYDVKMKEKGDIPEGYSVSREKKERFSLILESASTNQTSMYLCASSSAPGLPYNEQFFGPGTRLTVL.

Worth noting for this clone: Within the sample, other DNA sequences also encode this same CDR3. The chain links TRBV2 to TRBJ2-7, with 11 bases aligning to TRBD1. The V gene end was trimmed by 4 bases and the J gene end by 4 bases; junction bases not matched to a gene: 3. This CDR3 has 14 residues. Germline V CDR1 and CDR2: SNHLY, FYNNEI. This chain's CDR3 is CASSGGQGEYEQYF. The DNA for the CDR3 is TGTGCCAGCAGTGGGGGACAGGGGGAATACGAGCAGTACTTC.

V usage is TRBV2 and J usage is TRBJ1-5; 7 bases line up with TRBD1. Trimming at V came to 6 bases and at J to 9 bases, leaving 8 bases not matched to a gene. Germline V gene sequence: CDR1 SNHLY, CDR2 FYNNEI. This CDR3 comprises 13 residues. This CDR3 is CASSGGTVGPQHF. In DNA, the CDR3 is TGTGCCAGCAGCGGAGGGACAGTCGGGCCCCAGCATTTT.

V usage is TRBV7-2 and J usage is TRBJ2-7, with 7 bases matching TRBD1. Trimming at V came to 5 bases and at J to 2 bases, leaving 6 bases not matched to a gene. This CDR3 spans 14 amino acids. CDR1 SGHTA and CDR2 FQGNSA come from the germline V gene. CDR3 sequence: CASSLDRLAYEQYF. Here the CDR3 DNA reads TGTGCCAGCAGCCTGGACAGGTTGGCCTACGAGCAGTACTTC.

The J gene is TRBJ1-2, the V gene TRBV4-3; TRBD1 agrees at 10 bases. With V trimmed by 0 bases and J by 7 bases, 2 bases remained unmatched. The CDR3 is made up of 14 amino acids. From germline, CDR1 is LGHNA and CDR2 YSLEER. For the CDR3, the DNA is TGCGCCAGCAGCCAAGATGACAGGGGGCTTGGCTACACCTTC. Protein: CASSQDDRGLGYTF.

Comment on this clone: At the DNA level, this CDR3 is encoded by other sequences in the same sample as well. The chain recombines TRBV30 with TRBJ2-7, with D tentatively TRBD1 (6 bases). CDR3 size: 12 residues. Trimming removed 4 bases at V and 3 bases at J, with 10 bases between. Germline CDR1 and CDR2: GTSNPN and SVGIG (reference sequence). In DNA, the CDR3 is TGTGCCTGGACAAAAGGGGGCTACGAGCAGTACTTC. This sequence encodes CAWTKGGYEQYF. Drawing the rest from reference TRBV30 and TRBJ2-7, the complete variable domain is SQTIHQWPATLVQPVGSPLSLECTVEGTSNPNLYWYRQAAGRGLQLLFYSVGIGQISSEVPQNLSASRPQDRQFILSSKKLLLSDSGFYLCAWTKGGYEQYFGPGTRLTVT.

The CDR3 bases are TGTGCCAGCAGTAGACAGAATCTTAATGAAAAACTGTTTTTT. This translates into CASSRQNLNEKLFF. V and J are TRBV6-1 and TRBJ1-4, with D possibly TRBD1 on 5 matching bases. The germline V gene has CDR1 MNHNS and CDR2 SASEGT. The CDR3 is 14 amino acids. The V end was cut by 5 bases, the J end by 4 bases, with 11 bases between.

This chain connects TRBV2 to TRBJ2-5; 7 bases align to TRBD2. J lost 7 bases, V lost 8 bases, and 4 bases had no gene match. Germline-derived CDR1 and CDR2 are SNHLY and FYNNEI. This CDR3 is built from 11 residues. For the CDR3, the DNA is TGTGCCAGCGGAGGGGAGGGGACCCAGTACTTC. Translation gives CASGGEGTQYF.

This clone was counted once. This rearrangement joins TRBV7-8 to TRBJ2-1, with TRBD2 identical over 12 bases. Germline values: CDR1 SGHVS, CDR2 FQNEAQ. The ends lost 4 bases at V and 7 bases at J; junction bases unmatched: 8. The CDR3 loop spans 16 amino acids. CDR3 sequence (DNA): TGTGCCAGCAGCTCGCTGACTAGCGGGAGTGTGAATGAGCAGTTCTTC. It specifies CASSSLTSGSVNEQFF.

The chain carries TRBV6-5 and TRBJ2-1; 10 positions match TRBD2. J lost 9 bases, V lost 3 bases, and 2 bases had no gene match. CDR3 length equals 13 residues. Germline V lookup: CDR1 MNHEY, CDR2 SVGAGI. CDR3 bases: TGTGCCAGCAGTTATTCTAGCGGGAGTGAGCAGTTCTTC. Protein: CASSYSSGSEQFF.

This rearrangement joins TRBV19 to TRBJ1-5, with 8 positions matching TRBD1. CDR3 size: 15 residues. Germline V gene lookup returns CDR1 LNHDA and CDR2 SQIVND (reference sequence). V shed 7 bases and J 4 bases; nucleotides not matched to a gene: 9. For the CDR3, the DNA is TGTGCCAGTAATTATGTGACAGGGGTGAATCAGCCCCAGCATTTT. Its translation: CASNYVTGVNQPQHF.

The rearrangement links TRBV6-4 to TRBJ1-2; D is undetermined. This CDR3 spans 14 amino acids. The ends were cut back, 2 bases at V and 4 bases at J, with 11 bases in the middle. The germline V gene encodes CDR1 MRHNA and CDR2 SNTAGT. This CDR3 reads CASSDQSFPYGYTF. CDR3 sequence (DNA): TGTGCCAGCAGTGACCAGTCTTTCCCCTATGGCTACACCTTC.

The chain uses TRBV7-8 and TRBJ1-5, with 7 positions matching TRBD1. The CDR3 length is 14 residues. V was pared by 5 bases and J by 9 bases, with 10 bases of the junction left unmatched. Germline values: CDR1 SGHVS, CDR2 FQNEAQ. The CDR3 DNA reads TGTGCCAGCAGCCAACGACAGGGTGATGGGCCCCAGCATTTT. As protein: CASSQRQGDGPQHF.

V is TRBV4-3 and J is TRBJ2-1; 8 bases align to TRBD2. Germline-derived CDR1 and CDR2 are LGHNA and YSLEER. V lost 4 bases, J lost 3 bases, and 8 bases stayed unmatched. This CDR3 comprises 16 residues. The CDR3 nucleotides read TGCGCCAGCAGCCTATCCACGGGGGGGATCTACAATGAGCAGTTCTTC. Protein product: CASSLSTGGIYNEQFF.

The rearrangement uses TRBV5-1 and TRBJ2-3; D is unclear. The CDR3 extends over 12 amino acids. Germline V gene lookup returns CDR1 SGHRS and CDR2 YFSETQ. Deletions cut 2 bases from V and 6 bases from J, with 7 bases between. CDR3 in DNA: TGCGCCAGCAGCTTAATGAGCGATACGCAGTATTTT. It codes for CASSLMSDTQYF.

This chain joins TRBV10-3 and TRBJ2-7; 9 nucleotides agree with TRBD1. Germline CDR1 ENHRY, CDR2 SYGVKD. V shed 3 bases, J shed 7 bases, and the junction held 10 bases outside the gene matches. The CDR3 has 15 residues. CDR3 residues: CAISEERTGVNEQYF. For the CDR3, the DNA is TGTGCCATCAGTGAAGAACGGACAGGGGTAAATGAGCAGTACTTC.

Only a few counts were recorded for this clone. J is TRBJ2-7 and V is TRBV7-6, with 8 bases that match TRBD2. V was pared by 5 bases and J by 6 bases, with 15 bases of the junction left unmatched. The CDR3 is 16 amino acids. Germline lookup yields CDR1 SGHVS and CDR2 FNYEAQ. The CDR3 coding sequence is TGTGCCAGCAGCCCCAACTCCGGGGGGGGGCCACTCGAGCAGTACTTC. This codes for CASSPNSGGGPLEQYF. The complete variable domain, with remaining parts taken from reference TRBV7-6 and TRBJ2-7, reads GAGVSQSPRYKVTKRGQDVALRCDPISGHVSLYWYRQALGQGPEFLTYFNYEAQQDKSGLPNDRFSAERPEGSISTLTIQRTEQRDSAMYRCASSPNSGGGPLEQYFGPGTRLTVT.

This chain links TRBV5-5 with TRBJ2-7; no clear D gene. Germline CDR1 reads SGHKS; CDR2 reads YYEKEE (reference sequence). Trimming cost V 6 bases and J 3 bases, with 10 bases left between them. CDR3 length equals 12 residues. The CDR3 DNA follows: TGTGCCAGCATCGACGGAGTCTACGAGCAGTACTTC. Its protein product is CASIDGVYEQYF.

The chain employs TRBV25-1 and TRBJ1-2, with 8 bases aligning to TRBD1. Per the germline V gene, CDR1 is MGHDK and CDR2 is SYGVNS. CDR3 size: 14 residues. V lost 3 bases, J lost 1 base, and 1 base stayed unmatched. For the CDR3, the DNA is TGTGCCAGCAGTGACGGACAGGGTAACTATGGCTACACCTTC. The encoded protein is CASSDGQGNYGYTF.